The present entry profiles one TCR beta chain with its context. The target antigen is unknown. The CDR3 sequence is 15 residues long. The germline gives CDR1 SGHRS, CDR2 YFSETQ. Trimming cost V 4 bases and J 0 bases; bases outside gene matches: 5. These data are taken from a study of cytomegalovirus exposure and HLA in healthy donors. Overall study findings and caveats: Reports showed the classifier diagnosing cytomegalovirus status with high specificity and sensitivity.

Assay: immunoSEQ multiplex PCR; the TCRdb copy retains only in-frame clones and omits some. This table holds tens of thousands of clones, roughly 93% found once. The sample comprised PBMCs. This TCR was recovered from a woman between 25 and 40 years old in good health and CMV-seronegative. The chain is built from TRBV5-1 and TRBJ2-7, with TRBD1 matching 9 bases. In DNA, the CDR3 is TGCGCCAGCAGCCCCGACAGGGGGGCCTCCTACGAGCAGTACTTC. It encodes CASSPDRGASYEQYF.